This T cell receptor (beta chain) was retrieved from a study of HIV-infected patients and healthy controls. cDNA was made from 400 to 500 ng RNA using alpha and beta constant primers. Each of the alpha and beta chains got its own library through chain-specific third strand synthesis with indices. Each cDNA molecule was barcoded, and a single primer pair amplified each chain. MiXCR, applied by TCRdb to the 5' RACE reads, yields one record per CDR3 protein. The sample consists of about 16,000 distinct CDR3 sequences, 9.4% of them appearing once. This clonotype has a count of ten or more. In germline, CDR1 is SEHNR, CDR2 FQNEAQ (reference sequence). J was trimmed by 0 bases and V by 1 base; bases with no gene match: 5. The CDR3 has 17 amino acids. No cell fractionation was done, so the repertoire covers all unsorted peripheral blood T cells.

This rearrangement joins TRBV7-9 to TRBJ1-4; 7 bases align to TRBD1. The source of this sequence is an adult in good health. Sequenced material: blood. The CDR3 sequence is CASSLVGTDATNEKLFF. The CDR3 coding sequence is TGTGCCAGCAGCTTAGTCGGGACAGACGCAACTAATGAAAAACTGTTTTTT.